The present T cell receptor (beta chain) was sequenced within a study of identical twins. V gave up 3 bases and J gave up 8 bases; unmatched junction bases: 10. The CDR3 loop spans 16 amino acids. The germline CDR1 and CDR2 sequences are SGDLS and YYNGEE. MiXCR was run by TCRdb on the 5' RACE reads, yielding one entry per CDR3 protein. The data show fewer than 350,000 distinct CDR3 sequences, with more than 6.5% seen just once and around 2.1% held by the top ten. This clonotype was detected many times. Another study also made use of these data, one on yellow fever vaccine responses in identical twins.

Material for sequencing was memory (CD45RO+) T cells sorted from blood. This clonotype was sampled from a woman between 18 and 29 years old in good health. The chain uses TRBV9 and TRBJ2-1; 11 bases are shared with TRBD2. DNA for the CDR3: TGTGCCAGCAGCGCAACCTCGACTAGCGGGAAGTATGAGCAGTTCTTC. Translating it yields CASSATSTSGKYEQFF.